These 23 T cell receptor beta chains share one sample of origin, sequenced in a study of CD8+ T cells in alopecia areata. Treatment indicated: oral pan-JAK inhibitor, 5-10 mg twice daily. The authors extracted RNA and reverse transcribed it into cDNA as the sequencing template. Repertoires were generated with immunoSEQ multiplex PCR, while TCRdb's copy carries only in-frame clones and drops some. The data contain approximately 280,000 clones, more than 45% of them seen just once; the ten biggest clones take up about 1.7%. Specimen: CD4+ T cells sorted from blood, collected at week 24, from a patient treated with tofacitinib. The receptor source for this set is a human donor with alopecia areata.

This clone was observed a single time. The chain is built from TRBV6-6 and TRBJ1-6; 7 bases fit TRBD1. CDR1 is MNHNY, CDR2 SVGAGI, per germline (reference sequence). V lost 6 bases, J lost 14 bases, and 10 bases stayed unmatched. The CDR3 totals 13 residues. This CDR3 reads CASSHTGAGTLHF. Written as DNA, the CDR3 is TGTGCCAGCAGCCACACAGGGGCCGGCACCCTCCACTTT.

CDR3 DNA: TGCAGCGTTGAGGTGTACAGGTTCAATGAGCAGTTCTTC. Residues: CSVEVYRFNEQFF. This chain connects TRBV29-1 to TRBJ2-1; D perhaps matches TRBD1 (5 bases). V lost 3 bases and J lost 6, with 12 bases in between. This CDR3 is built from 13 residues. Germline lookup yields CDR1 SQVTM and CDR2 ANQGSEA.

The CDR3 reads CASSFRRATQYF. CDR3 DNA sequence: TGTGCCAGCAGTTTTAGAAGGGCTACCCAGTACTTC. The gene calls are TRBV28 and TRBJ2-5, with D unclear. CDR3 length: 12 residues. Germline loops: CDR1 MDHEN, CDR2 SYDVKM. Trimming pared 3 bases from V and 8 bases from J, leaving 10 bases between.

The V call is TRBV30, the J call TRBJ2-3; D is unclear. V gave up 0 bases and J gave up 6 bases, with 16 bases separating them. Germline values: CDR1 GTSNPN, CDR2 SVGIG (reference sequence). The CDR3 is 15 residues long. Here the CDR3 DNA reads TGTGCCTGGAGTGTACTTCAAGGGCCGACGGATACGCAGTATTTT. Protein: CAWSVLQGPTDTQYF.

V gene TRBV11-2 combines with J gene TRBJ2-1; 7 nucleotides align to TRBD2. From germline, CDR1 is SGHAT and CDR2 FQNNGV. Unmatched junction bases numbered 1, after V lost 1 base and J lost 4 bases. This CDR3 contains 14 residues. CDR3 in amino acids: CASSLAGGYNEQFF. DNA of the CDR3: TGTGCCAGCAGCTTAGCGGGGGGTTACAATGAGCAGTTCTTC.

This clone was detected only a few times. V gene TRBV12-5 combines with J gene TRBJ2-5, with no clear D. The germline V gene encodes CDR1 LGHNT and CDR2 FRNRAP. This CDR3 spans 12 amino acids. Deletions cut 7 bases from V and 7 bases from J, with 13 bases between. DNA of the CDR3: TGTGCTAGTGCGTCGGTAACGGGGACCCAGTACTTC. It yields the protein CASASVTGTQYF.

This chain uses TRBV7-9 with TRBJ1-6; TRBD1 might be the D (6 bases). The V end lost 4 bases, the J end lost 10 bases, and 14 bases lay between the germline ends. CDR3 length equals 14 residues. The V gene's germline CDR1 is SEHNR and CDR2 FQNEAQ (reference sequence). CDR3 DNA: TGTGCCAGCAGCTCCGTCCTACAGGGATCACCCCTCCACTTT. Its translation is CASSSVLQGSPLHF.

This clone was observed a handful of times. The V gene is TRBV27, the J gene TRBJ2-5; D is possibly TRBD1 (5 bases). The CDR3 runs 15 residues. Trimming left V 2 bases short and J 5 bases short, with 15 bases between. Looked up from germline, CDR1 is MNHEY and CDR2 is SMNVEV (reference sequence). For the CDR3, the DNA is TGTGCCAGCAGTTTAAGGGGCACAGGCTCGGAGACCCAGTACTTC. Translating gives CASSLRGTGSETQYF.

As concerns this clone: Without the conserved terminal phenylalanine or tryptophan, this CDR3 likely stems from a read error. Because the CDR3's place on the DNA is in doubt, the DNA is left out and the CDR3 is given as listed by TCRdb. CDR3 loop: CSARDYGR. V gene TRBV20-1 combines with J gene TRBJ1-2. From its first to its last residue, the CDR3 has 8 amino acids. From germline, CDR1 is DFQATT and CDR2 SNEGSKA (reference sequence).

The rearrangement links TRBV2 to TRBJ1-5, with 7 positions matching TRBD1. Germline V gives CDR1 SNHLY, CDR2 FYNNEI. The CDR3 is 15 amino acids. Germline trimming cut 5 bases from V and 3 bases from J; bases unmatched to any gene: 7. CDR3 in amino acids: CASSRWDSINQPQHF. The CDR3, as DNA: TGTGCCAGCAGTCGCTGGGACAGTATCAATCAGCCCCAGCATTTT.

This chain's CDR3 is CSGRQGRDTQYF. The CDR3 DNA is TGCAGCGGAAGACAGGGGAGAGATACGCAGTATTTT. The V and J genes are TRBV29-1 and TRBJ2-3; 8 bases are shared with TRBD1. Unmatched junction bases numbered 5, after V lost 7 bases and J lost 5 bases. CDR3 length equals 12 residues. Germline V gene sequence: CDR1 SQVTM, CDR2 ANQGSEA.

A few counts support this clone. DNA for the CDR3: TGTGCCAGCAGCCTTACCACCCTGGGGGATACGCAGTATTTT. It translates to CASSLTTLGDTQYF. The genes are TRBV7-9 and TRBJ2-3, with D uncertain. V was pared by 5 bases and J by 6 bases, with 15 bases between. CDR3 size: 14 residues. The V gene's germline CDR1 is SEHNR and CDR2 FQNEAQ (reference sequence). The whole variable domain, remainder taken from reference TRBV7-9 and TRBJ2-3, is DTGVSQNPRHKITKRGQNVTFRCDPISEHNRLYWYRQTLGQGPEFLTYFQNEAQLEKSRLLSDRFSAERPKGSFSTLEIQRTEQGDSAMYLCASSLTTLGDTQYFGPGTRLTVL.

CDR3 nucleotides: TGTGCCAGCAGTGATTCGGGGAACTATGGCTACACCTTC. Translated, it gives CASSDSGNYGYTF. The V and J genes are TRBV2 and TRBJ1-2, with no clear D. V was shortened by 3 bases and J by 2 bases, with 7 bases between the two germline ends. CDR3 length: 13 residues. Looked up from germline, CDR1 is SNHLY and CDR2 is FYNNEI.

J is TRBJ2-1 and V is TRBV15; D is ambiguous. V was cut by 0 bases and J by 9 bases, with 6 bases left in between. The CDR3 runs to 12 residues. Germline V gene lookup returns CDR1 LNHNV and CDR2 YYDKDF (reference sequence). Here the CDR3 DNA reads TGTGCCACCAGCAGAGATATAGGTGAGCAGTTCTTC. Its protein product is CATSRDIGEQFF.

The chain has TRBV29-1 and TRBJ1-2, with D unresolved. Trimming removed 0 bases from V and 6 bases from J, with 2 bases in between. Germline loops: CDR1 SQVTM, CDR2 ANQGSEA. CDR3 size: 10 residues. In DNA, the CDR3 is TGCAGCGTTGAAGAGGATGGCTACACCTTC. This translates into CSVEEDGYTF. The whole variable domain, filled in from reference TRBV29-1 and TRBJ1-2, reads SAVISQKPSRDICQRGTSLTIQCQVDSQVTMMFWYRQQPGQSLTLIATANQGSEATYESGFVIDKFPISRPNLTFSTLTVSNMSPEDSSIYLCSVEEDGYTFGSGTRLTVV.

This clone has just one count. The rearrangement joins TRBV30 to TRBJ1-6; D not resolved. The V and J ends lost 0 bases and 10 bases respectively, with 13 bases between them. This CDR3 contains 14 residues. Germline CDR1 is GTSNPN and CDR2 is SVGIG (reference sequence). The chain's CDR3 is CAWSVIMGASPLHF. CDR3 coding DNA: TGTGCCTGGAGTGTGATAATGGGAGCCTCACCCCTCCACTTT.

The chain combines TRBV7-2 with TRBJ2-4; D gene unclear. CDR1 and CDR2 (germline): SGHTA, FQGNSA. The CDR3 runs 11 residues. Trimming shortened V by 5 bases and J by 8 bases, and 7 bases separated the two germline ends. CDR3 coding DNA: TGTGCCAGCAGCACCCACGACATTCAGTACTTC. Translating gives CASSTHDIQYF.

The J gene is TRBJ2-1, the V gene TRBV5-1; D remains ambiguous. Trimming took 3 bases from V and 10 from J, leaving 8 bases between them. Germline CDR1 is SGHRS and CDR2 is YFSETQ. CDR3 length: 11 residues. The CDR3 DNA follows: TGCGCCAGCAGCTCGCGAGGAGAGCAGTTCTTC. Protein product: CASSSRGEQFF.

This clone was observed a handful of times. This chain links TRBV19 with TRBJ2-1; D is unclear. Trimming shortened V by 0 bases and J by 6 bases, and 6 bases separated the two germline ends. Germline lookup yields CDR1 LNHDA and CDR2 SQIVND (reference sequence). The CDR3 sequence is 13 residues long. Here the CDR3 reads CASSIDRSNEQFF. The CDR3 DNA is TGTGCCAGTAGTATAGATAGGAGCAATGAGCAGTTCTTC.

The chain employs TRBV29-1 and TRBJ1-1; 9 positions agree with TRBD1. The length of the CDR3 is 15 residues. Germline V gene sequence: CDR1 SQVTM, CDR2 ANQGSEA. V lost 7 bases, J lost 4 bases, and 13 bases stayed unmatched. In nucleotides, the CDR3 is TGCAGCGGGGGAACAGGGGGCTATGTAGGCACTGAAGCTTTCTTT. This translates into CSGGTGGYVGTEAFF.

This chain's CDR3 is CASTPGGGETQYF. In DNA form, the CDR3 reads TGTGCCAGCACCCCCGGTGGAGGAGAGACCCAGTACTTC. This chain joins TRBV25-1 and TRBJ2-5, with a possible D match to TRBD2 (5 bases). The germline V and J ends were trimmed by 7 bases and 4 bases, with 13 bases remaining between them. The CDR3 spans 13 residues. Germline V lookup: CDR1 MGHDK, CDR2 SYGVNS. The variable domain in full, with the rest retrieved from reference TRBV25-1 and TRBJ2-5, is EADIYQTPRYLVIGTGKKITLECSQTMGHDKMYWYQQDPGMELHLIHYSYGVNSTEKGDLSSESTVSRIRTEHFPLTLESARPSHTSQYLCASTPGGGETQYFGPGTRLLVL.

The J gene is TRBJ1-1, the V gene TRBV27, with TRBD1 as a possible D gene (5 bases). Germline CDR1 and CDR2: MNHEY and SMNVEV (reference sequence). The CDR3 extends over 14 amino acids. The V end lost 5 bases, the J end lost 2 bases, and 12 bases lay between the germline ends. The DNA for the CDR3 is TGTGCCAGCAGTCTAGGACAACCAAACACTGAAGCTTTCTTT. Translation: CASSLGQPNTEAFF.

As for this clone: The sample contains more than one DNA sequence encoding this CDR3. The chain combines TRBV30 with TRBJ1-1; 9 bases match TRBD1. The CDR3 runs to 13 residues. V was pared by 2 bases and J by 2 bases, with 0 bases of the junction left unmatched. Germline CDR1 and CDR2: GTSNPN and SVGIG (reference sequence). For the CDR3, the DNA is TGTGCCTGGAGTACAGGGGGCAACACTGAAGCTTTCTTT. It is translated as CAWSTGGNTEAFF.